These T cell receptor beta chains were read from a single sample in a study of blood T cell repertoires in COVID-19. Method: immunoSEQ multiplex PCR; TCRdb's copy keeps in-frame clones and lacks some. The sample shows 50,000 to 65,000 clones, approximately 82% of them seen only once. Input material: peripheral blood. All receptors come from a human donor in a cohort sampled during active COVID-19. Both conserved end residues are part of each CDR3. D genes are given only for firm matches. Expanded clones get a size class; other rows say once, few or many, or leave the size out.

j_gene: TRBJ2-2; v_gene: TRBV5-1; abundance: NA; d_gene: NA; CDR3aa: CASSSPINRENTGELFF; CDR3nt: TGCGCCAGCAGCTCTCCGATAAACAGGGAGAACACCGGGGAGCTGTTTTTT
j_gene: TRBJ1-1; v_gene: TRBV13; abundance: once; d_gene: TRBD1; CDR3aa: CASSPGQGEAFF; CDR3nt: TGTGCCAGCAGCCCAGGACAGGGTGAAGCTTTCTTT
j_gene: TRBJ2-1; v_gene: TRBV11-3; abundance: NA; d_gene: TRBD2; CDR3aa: CASSLSGSRSYNEQFF; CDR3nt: TGTGCCAGCAGCTTAAGCGGGAGTCGCTCCTACAATGAGCAGTTCTTC
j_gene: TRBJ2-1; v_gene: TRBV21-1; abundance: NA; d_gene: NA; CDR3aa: CASSKGANFGRRSSYNEQFF; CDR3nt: TGTGCCAGCAGCAAAGGGGCTAACTTTGGGCGGAGGAGCTCCTACAATGAGCAGTTCTTC
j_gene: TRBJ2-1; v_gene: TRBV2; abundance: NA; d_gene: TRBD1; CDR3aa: CASGTDYNEQFF; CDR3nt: TGTGCCAGTGGGACAGATTACAATGAGCAGTTCTTC
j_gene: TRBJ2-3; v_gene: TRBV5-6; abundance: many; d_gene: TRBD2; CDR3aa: CASSLAGQRGVTDTQYF; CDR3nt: TGTGCCAGCAGCTTGGCGGGCCAACGGGGGGTCACAGATACGCAGTATTTT
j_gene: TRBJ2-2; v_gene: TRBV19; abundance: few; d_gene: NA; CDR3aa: CASSPNGELFF; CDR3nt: TGTGCCAGCAGTCCTAACGGGGAGCTGTTTTTT
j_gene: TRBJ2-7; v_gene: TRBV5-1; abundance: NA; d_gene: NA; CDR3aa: CASSLVQGGYEQYF; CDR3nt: TGCGCCAGCAGCTTGGTACAGGGTGGCTACGAGCAGTACTTC
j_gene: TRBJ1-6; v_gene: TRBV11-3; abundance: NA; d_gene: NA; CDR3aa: CASSKRNNSPLHF; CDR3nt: TGTGCCAGCAGTAAGAGAAATAATTCACCCCTCCACTTT
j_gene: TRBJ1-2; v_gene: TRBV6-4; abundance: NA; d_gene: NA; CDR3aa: CASSETPGSLVGYTF; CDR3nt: TGTGCCAGCAGTGAGACTCCGGGAAGTCTGGTTGGCTACACCTTC
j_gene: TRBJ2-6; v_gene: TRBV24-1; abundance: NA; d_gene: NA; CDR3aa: CATLSVRVSGANVLTF; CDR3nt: TGTGCCACCCTCTCTGTCAGGGTCTCTGGGGCCAACGTCCTGACTTTC
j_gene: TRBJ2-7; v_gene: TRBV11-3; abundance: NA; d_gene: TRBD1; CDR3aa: CASSPRTGENEQYF; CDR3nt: TGTGCCAGCAGCCCCCGGACAGGGGAAAACGAGCAGTACTTC
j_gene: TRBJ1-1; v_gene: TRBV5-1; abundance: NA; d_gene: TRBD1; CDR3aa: CASSLQGIGNTEAFF; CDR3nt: TGCGCCAGCAGTTTACAGGGGATCGGGAACACTGAAGCTTTCTTT
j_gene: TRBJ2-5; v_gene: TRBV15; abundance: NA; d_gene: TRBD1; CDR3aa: CATSTGTGGIETQYF; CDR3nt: TGTGCCACCAGCACCGGGACAGGGGGGATAGAGACCCAGTACTTC
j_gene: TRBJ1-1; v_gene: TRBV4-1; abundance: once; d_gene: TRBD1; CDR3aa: CASSPIRDRTTEAFF; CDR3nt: TGCGCCAGCAGCCCAATCCGGGACAGAACCACTGAAGCTTTCTTT
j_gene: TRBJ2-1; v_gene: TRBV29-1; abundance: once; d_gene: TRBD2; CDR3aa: CSVGGVLGSGIPSYNEQFF; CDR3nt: TGCAGCGTTGGGGGGGTATTGGGTAGCGGGATCCCTTCCTACAATGAGCAGTTCTTC
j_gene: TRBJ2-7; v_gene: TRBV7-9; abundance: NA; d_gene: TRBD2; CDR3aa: CARSLSDGRTYEQYF; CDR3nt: TGTGCCAGGTCCCTTTCTGACGGGAGGACCTACGAGCAGTACTTC
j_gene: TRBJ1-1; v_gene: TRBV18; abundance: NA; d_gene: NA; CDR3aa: CASSAGTWNTEAFF; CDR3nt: TGTGCCAGCTCGGCCGGGACATGGAACACTGAAGCTTTCTTT
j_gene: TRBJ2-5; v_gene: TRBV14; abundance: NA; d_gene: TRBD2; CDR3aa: CASSQRGLAGGKETQYF; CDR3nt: TGTGCCAGCAGCCAACGTGGACTAGCGGGGGGGAAAGAGACCCAGTACTTC
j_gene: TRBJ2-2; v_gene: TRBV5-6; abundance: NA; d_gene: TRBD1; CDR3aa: CASSLRQGNTGELFF; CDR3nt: TGTGCCAGCAGCTTACGACAGGGTAACACCGGGGAGCTGTTTTTT
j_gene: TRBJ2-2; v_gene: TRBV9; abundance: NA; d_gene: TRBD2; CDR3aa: CASSGGGVHLNTGELFF; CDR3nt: TGTGCCAGCAGTGGTGGGGGGGTCCACTTGAACACCGGGGAGCTGTTTTTT
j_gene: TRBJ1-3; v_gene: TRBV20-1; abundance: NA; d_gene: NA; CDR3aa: CSASFRVLSGNTIYF; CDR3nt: TGCAGTGCTAGTTTCAGGGTACTCTCTGGAAACACCATATATTTT
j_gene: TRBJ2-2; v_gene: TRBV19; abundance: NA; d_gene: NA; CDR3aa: CASSIQGRVNTGELFF; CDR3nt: TGTGCCAGTAGTATTCAGGGGCGGGTGAACACCGGGGAGCTGTTTTTT
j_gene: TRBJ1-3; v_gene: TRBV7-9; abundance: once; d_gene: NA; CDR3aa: CASSLTTGGNTIYF; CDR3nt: TGTGCCAGCAGCTTAACGACAGGTGGAAACACCATATATTTT
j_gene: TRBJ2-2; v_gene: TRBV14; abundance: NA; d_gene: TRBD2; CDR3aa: CASSQVLAGAGELFF; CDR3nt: TGTGCCAGCAGCCAAGTCCTAGCGGGAGCCGGGGAGCTGTTTTTT
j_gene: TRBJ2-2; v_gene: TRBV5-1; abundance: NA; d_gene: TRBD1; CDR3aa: CASSLAQGASTGELFF; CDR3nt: TGCGCCAGCAGCTTGGCTCAGGGGGCGAGCACCGGGGAGCTGTTTTTT
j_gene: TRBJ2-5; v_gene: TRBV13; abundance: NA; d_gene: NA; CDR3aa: CASSLVRGDLETQYF; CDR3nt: TGTGCCAGCAGCTTAGTAAGAGGGGACTTGGAGACCCAGTACTTC
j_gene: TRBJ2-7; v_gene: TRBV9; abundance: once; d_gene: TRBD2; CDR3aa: CASSPSSGVSSYEQYF; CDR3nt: TGTGCCAGCAGCCCAAGCAGCGGGGTTAGCTCCTACGAGCAGTACTTC
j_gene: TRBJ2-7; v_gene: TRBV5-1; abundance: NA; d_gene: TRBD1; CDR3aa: CASSLGQGGEQYF; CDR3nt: TGCGCCAGCAGCTTGGGACAGGGCGGCGAGCAGTACTTC
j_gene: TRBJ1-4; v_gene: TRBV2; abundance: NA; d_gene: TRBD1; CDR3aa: CASSATALGQGFNEKLFF; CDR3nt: TGTGCCAGCAGTGCGACCGCCCTGGGACAGGGGTTTAATGAAAAACTGTTTTTT
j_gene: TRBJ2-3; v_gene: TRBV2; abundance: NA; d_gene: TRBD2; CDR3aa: CASRELAGPTDTQYF; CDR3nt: TGTGCCAGCAGGGAACTAGCGGGGCCCACAGATACGCAGTATTTT